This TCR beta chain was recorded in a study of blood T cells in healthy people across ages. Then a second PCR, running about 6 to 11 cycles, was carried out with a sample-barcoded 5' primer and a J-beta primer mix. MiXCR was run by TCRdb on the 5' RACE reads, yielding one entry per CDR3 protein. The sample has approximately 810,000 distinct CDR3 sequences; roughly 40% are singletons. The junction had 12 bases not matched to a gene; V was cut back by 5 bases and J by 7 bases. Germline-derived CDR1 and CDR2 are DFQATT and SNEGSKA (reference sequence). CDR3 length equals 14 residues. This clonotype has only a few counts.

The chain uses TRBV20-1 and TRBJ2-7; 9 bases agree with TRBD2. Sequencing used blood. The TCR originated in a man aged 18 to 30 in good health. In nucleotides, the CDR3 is TGCAGTGCTGAAACTCTAGCGGGGTACAATGAGCAGTACTTC. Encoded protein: CSAETLAGYNEQYF.